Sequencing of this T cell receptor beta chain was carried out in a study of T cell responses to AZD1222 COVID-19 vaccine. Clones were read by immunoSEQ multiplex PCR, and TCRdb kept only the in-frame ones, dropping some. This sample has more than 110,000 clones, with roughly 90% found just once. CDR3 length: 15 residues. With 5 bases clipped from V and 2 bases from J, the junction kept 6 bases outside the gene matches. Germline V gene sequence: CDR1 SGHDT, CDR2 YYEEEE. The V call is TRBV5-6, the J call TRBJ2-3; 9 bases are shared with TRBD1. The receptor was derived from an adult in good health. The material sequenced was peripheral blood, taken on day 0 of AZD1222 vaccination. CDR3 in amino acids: CASRSGTGNTDTQYF. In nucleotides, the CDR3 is TGTGCCAGCAGATCCGGGACAGGGAACACAGATACGCAGTATTTT.